Sequencing of this T cell receptor (beta chain) was carried out in a study of cytomegalovirus exposure and HLA in healthy donors. In the study overall: Among the roughly 370 genotyped donors, approximately 80% were placed in the Caucasian-associated ancestry cluster. Overall study findings and caveats: A later analysis revealed that TCR association rates differed between HLA loci, peaking at DRB1 and bottoming out at HLA-C. The authors later linked a missense DCLRE1C variant to TCR beta V- and J-gene trimming.

Notes on this clone: Antigen specificity is unknown.

The PCR made use of 60 Vbeta and 13 Jbeta primers. The repertoire was sequenced with immunoSEQ multiplex PCR; TCRdb's copy has only in-frame clones and lacks some. The sample table includes roughly 80,000 clones. The junction had 6 bases not matched to a gene; V was cut back by 5 bases and J by 1 base. The CDR3 is 15 amino acids. Germline CDR1 and CDR2: SNHLY and FYNNEI. This TCR was recovered from a man aged 45-60 years in good health and CMV-seropositive. The specimen sequenced was PBMCs. This rearrangement joins TRBV2 to TRBJ1-1; TRBD1 matches 8 bases. In DNA form, the CDR3 reads TGTGCCAGCAGTTCCACAGGGGGGCCGAACACTGAAGCTTTCTTT. Its translation: CASSSTGGPNTEAFF.